Given below is one T cell receptor (beta chain) in context. The data derive from a study of blood T cell repertoires in COVID-19. Across the whole study: There were acute and convalescent COVID-19 samples, and they came from the United States, Italy and Spain. From T cells, B-cell-depleted T cells, or PBMCs came the material, which was cDNA or gDNA.

Trimming cost V 0 bases and J 4 bases, with 11 bases left between them. The CDR3 has 15 residues. Looked up from germline, CDR1 is MNHEY and CDR2 is SVGAGI. Clones were sequenced by immunoSEQ multiplex PCR, and TCRdb holds only the in-frame ones, with some missing. The sample has 150,000 to 200,000 clones, 94% seen once. Sequenced material: peripheral blood. The sequence came from a man aged 30 to 45 with COVID-19, enrolled during active disease. This sequence joins TRBV6-5 and TRBJ2-3; D is possibly TRBD1 (6 bases). The CDR3 region is CASSYSGAGPDTQYF. As DNA, the CDR3 is TGTGCCAGCAGTTACTCGGGGGCCGGCCCAGATACGCAGTATTTT.